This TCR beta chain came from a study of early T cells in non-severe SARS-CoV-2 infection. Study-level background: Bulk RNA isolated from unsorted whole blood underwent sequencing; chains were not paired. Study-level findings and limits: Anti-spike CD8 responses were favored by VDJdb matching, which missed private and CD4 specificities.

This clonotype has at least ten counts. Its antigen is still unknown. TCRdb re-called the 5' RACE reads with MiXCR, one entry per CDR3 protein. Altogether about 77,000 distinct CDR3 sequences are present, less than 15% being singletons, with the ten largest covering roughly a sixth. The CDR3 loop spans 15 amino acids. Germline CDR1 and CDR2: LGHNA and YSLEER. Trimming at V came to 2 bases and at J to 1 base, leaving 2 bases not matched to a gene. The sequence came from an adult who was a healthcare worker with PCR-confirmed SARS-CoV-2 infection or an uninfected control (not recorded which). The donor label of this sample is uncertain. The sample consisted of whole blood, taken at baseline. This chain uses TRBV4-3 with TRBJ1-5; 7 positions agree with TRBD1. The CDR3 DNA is TGCGCCAGCAGCCAAAGACAGGGAAGCAATCAGCCCCAGCATTTT. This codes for CASSQRQGSNQPQHF.